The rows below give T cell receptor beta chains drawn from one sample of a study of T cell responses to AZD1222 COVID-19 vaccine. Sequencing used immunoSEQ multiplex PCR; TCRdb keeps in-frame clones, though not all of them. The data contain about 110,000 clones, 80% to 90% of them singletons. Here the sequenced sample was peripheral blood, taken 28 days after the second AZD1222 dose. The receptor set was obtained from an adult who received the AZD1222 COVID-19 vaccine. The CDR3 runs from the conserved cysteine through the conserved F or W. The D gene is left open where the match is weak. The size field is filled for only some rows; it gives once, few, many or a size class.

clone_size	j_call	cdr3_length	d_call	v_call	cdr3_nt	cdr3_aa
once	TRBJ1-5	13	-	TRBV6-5	TGTGCCAGCAGGGGACTTATAAGGGAGCCCCAGCATTTT	CASRGLIREPQHF
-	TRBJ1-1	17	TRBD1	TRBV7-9	TGTGCCAGCAGCTTCGAGAGGGGGCGGACTATGAACACTGAAGCTTTCTTT	CASSFERGRTMNTEAFF
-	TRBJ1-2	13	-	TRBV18	TGTGCCAGCTCACAACAGGAGCACTATGGCTACACCTTC	CASSQQEHYGYTF
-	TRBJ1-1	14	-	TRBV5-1	TGCGCCAGCAGCTTGATCAGCTTCAACACTGAAGCTTTCTTT	CASSLISFNTEAFF
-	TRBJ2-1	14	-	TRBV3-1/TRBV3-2	TGTGCTAGCAGCCAACTAGCACGGGGCGGCGAGCAGTTCTTC	CASSQLARGGEQFF
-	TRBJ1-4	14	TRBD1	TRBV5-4	TGTGCCAGCAGTTTGACAGGGGTTAATGAAAAACTGTTTTTT	CASSLTGVNEKLFF
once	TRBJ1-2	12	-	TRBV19	TGTGCCATACGCACAGGGTGGGGGGGCTACACCTTC	CAIRTGWGGYTF
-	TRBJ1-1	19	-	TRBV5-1	TGCGCCAGCCGTCCCCAGCCCCAAACGCGCCACCCGATGAACACTGAAGCTTTCTTT	CASRPQPQTRHPMNTEAFF
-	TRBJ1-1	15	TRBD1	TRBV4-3	TGCGCCAGCAGCCACACAGGGGGCAGTAACACTGAAGCTTTCTTT	CASSHTGGSNTEAFF
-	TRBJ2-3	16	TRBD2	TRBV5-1	TGCGCCAGCAGCTTGAGGACTAGCGGTGTGTGGGATACGCAGTATTTT	CASSLRTSGVWDTQYF
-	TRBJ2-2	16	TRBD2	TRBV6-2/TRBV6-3	TGTGCCAGCAGTTCCTGGACTAGCGGGTTCACCGGGGAGCTGTTTTTT	CASSSWTSGFTGELFF
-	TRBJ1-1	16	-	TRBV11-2	TGTGCCAGCAGCTTAGTAGGCTTCGGAGGCGCAGGTGAAGCTTTCTTT	CASSLVGFGGAGEAFF
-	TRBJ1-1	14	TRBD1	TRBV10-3	TGTGCCATCCGCCGGGACAGCTCGGGCACTGAAGCTTTCTTT	CAIRRDSSGTEAFF
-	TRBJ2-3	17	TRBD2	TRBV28	TGTGCCAGCAGTTACACCGGGACTAGCGCCTTCACAGATACGCAGTATTTT	CASSYTGTSAFTDTQYF
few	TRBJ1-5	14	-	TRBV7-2	TGTGCCAGCAGCCTCTTTGACAGTAATCAGCCCCAGCATTTT	CASSLFDSNQPQHF
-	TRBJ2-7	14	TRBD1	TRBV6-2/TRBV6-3	TGTGCCAGCAGTCTTCTTGCAGACAGGGATTCTCTGTACTTC	CASSLLADRDSLYF
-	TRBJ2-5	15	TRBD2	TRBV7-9	TGTGCCAGCAGCTCGGGACTAGCGGGAGAAGAGACCCAGTACTTC	CASSSGLAGEETQYF
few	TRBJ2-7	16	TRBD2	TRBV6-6	TGTGCCAGCAGTTACGGGACTAGCGGGGGACGCGACGAGCAGTACTTC	CASSYGTSGGRDEQYF
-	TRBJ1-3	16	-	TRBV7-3	TGTGCCAGCAGCTTAAGTGGCAGGGCCTCTGGAAACACCATATATTTT	CASSLSGRASGNTIYF
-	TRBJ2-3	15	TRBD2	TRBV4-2	TGTGCCAGCAGCCAAGGAGCGGGGGAGGCAGATACGCAGTATTTT	CASSQGAGEADTQYF
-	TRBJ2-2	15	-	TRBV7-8	TGTGCCAGCAGCTTACCAGGGTTTGGCACCGGGGAGCTGTTTTTT	CASSLPGFGTGELFF
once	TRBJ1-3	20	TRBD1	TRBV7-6	TGTGCCAGCAGCTTAGGGGGCAGGGGGCAACACCCAAACTCTGGAAACACCATATATTTT	CASSLGGRGQHPNSGNTIYF
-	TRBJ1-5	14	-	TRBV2	TGTGCCAGCAGTGGGGAACATTCGGGGCAGCCCCAGCATTTT	CASSGEHSGQPQHF
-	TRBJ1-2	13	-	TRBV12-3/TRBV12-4	TGTGCCAGCAGGTTGGGGCAGGGTGGGGGCTACACCTTC	CASRLGQGGGYTF